One sample yielded the 9 T cell receptor beta chains listed below, sequenced in a study of T cell clones after liver transplantation. The table came from immunoSEQ multiplex PCR; TCRdb's copy has only in-frame clones and leaves some out. Among about 60,000 clones listed, 65% to 75% were seen once. The sample was CD4+ T cells from blood, taken before liver transplant. Receptors originate from a human donor who received a liver transplant.

This chain joins TRBV6-1 and TRBJ2-2, with D unresolved. The germline V gene has CDR1 MNHNS and CDR2 SASEGT. The ends were cut back, 2 bases at V and 5 bases at J, with 3 bases in the middle. The CDR3 length is 12 residues. The CDR3 sequence is CASSEITGELFF. The CDR3 DNA follows: TGTGCCAGCAGTGAAATAACCGGGGAGCTGTTTTTT.

J is TRBJ2-7 and V is TRBV28; 7 bases agree with TRBD2. The junction had 9 bases not matched to a gene; V was cut back by 7 bases and J by 3 bases. The CDR3 is made up of 14 amino acids. Germline V gene sequence: CDR1 MDHEN, CDR2 SYDVKM. The DNA of the CDR3 is TGTGCCAGCACCCCCCACCCGGGGGGCTACGAGCAGTACTTC. This codes for CASTPHPGGYEQYF.

This clone has just a few counts. The chain joins TRBV6-1 to TRBJ1-5; 7 nucleotides match TRBD1. Germline V gene lookup returns CDR1 MNHNS and CDR2 SASEGT. V gave up 4 bases and J gave up 3 bases; unmatched junction bases: 6. There are 15 residues in the CDR3. As DNA, the CDR3 is TGTGCCAGCAGTGGTGGACAGGCCTCCAATCAGCCCCAGCATTTT. Its translation is CASSGGQASNQPQHF.

This chain uses TRBV28 with TRBJ1-1; D is perhaps TRBD1 (5 bases). This CDR3 region has 16 residues. Germline V CDR1 and CDR2: MDHEN, SYDVKM. Trimming removed 4 bases at V and 1 base at J, with 16 bases between. CDR3 sequence: CASSSLKGAENTEAFF. In nucleotides, the CDR3 is TGTGCCAGCAGTTCTCTAAAAGGGGCGGAGAACACTGAAGCTTTCTTT.

The chain links TRBV28 to TRBJ1-6; 8 bases line up with TRBD1. This CDR3 has 14 residues. The germline V gene encodes CDR1 MDHEN and CDR2 SYDVKM. The V gene end was trimmed by 10 bases and the J gene end by 3 bases; junction bases not matched to a gene: 5. The CDR3 loop reads CATYRGIYNSPLHF. The CDR3 coding sequence is TGTGCCACCTACAGGGGGATCTATAATTCACCCCTCCACTTT. The variable domain in full, with the rest retrieved from reference TRBV28 and TRBJ1-6, is DVKVTQSSRYLVKRTGEKVFLECVQDMDHENMFWYRQDPGLGLRLIYFSYDVKMKEKGDIPEGYSVSREKKERFSLILESASTNQTSMYLCATYRGIYNSPLHFGNGTRLTVT.

In this sample, this clone is medium-sized. V and J are TRBV15 and TRBJ2-3; weak D call: TRBD2 (5 bases). Germline V gene lookup returns CDR1 LNHNV and CDR2 YYDKDF (reference sequence). The CDR3 spans 16 residues. V lost 0 bases, J lost 8 bases, and 18 bases lay in between. The DNA for the CDR3 is TGTGCCACCAGCAGAGATCCTCAGAGCGGAGGTAGTACGCAGTATTTT. It translates to CATSRDPQSGGSTQYF. The full variable domain, its missing parts supplied by reference TRBV15 and TRBJ2-3, is DAMVIQNPRYQVTQFGKPVTLSCSQTLNHNVMYWYQQKSSQAPKLLFHYYDKDFNNEADTPDNFQSRRPNTSFCFLDIRSPGLGDTAMYLCATSRDPQSGGSTQYFGPGTRLTVL.

This rearrangement joins TRBV28 to TRBJ2-7, with 9 bases fitting TRBD1. The CDR3 sequence is 14 residues long. Germline loops: CDR1 MDHEN, CDR2 SYDVKM. V trimming: 2 bases; J trimming: 6 bases; junction bases outside the gene matches: 5. CDR3 bases: TGTGCCAGCAGTTTAGACAGGGGGTACGGCGAGCAGTACTTC. Residues: CASSLDRGYGEQYF. The full variable domain, its missing parts supplied by reference TRBV28 and TRBJ2-7, is DVKVTQSSRYLVKRTGEKVFLECVQDMDHENMFWYRQDPGLGLRLIYFSYDVKMKEKGDIPEGYSVSREKKERFSLILESASTNQTSMYLCASSLDRGYGEQYFGPGTRLTVT.

The V gene is TRBV2, the J gene TRBJ1-5; possibly TRBD1 for D (6 bases). Trimming left V 4 bases short and J 0 bases short, with 7 bases between. Germline-derived CDR1 and CDR2 are SNHLY and FYNNEI. The CDR3 has 14 residues. CDR3 nucleotide sequence: TGTGCCAGCAGTGTACAGGGTAGCAATCAGCCCCAGCATTTT. Translating it yields CASSVQGSNQPQHF. The whole variable domain, filled in from reference TRBV2 and TRBJ1-5, reads EPEVTQTPSHQVTQMGQEVILRCVPISNHLYFYWYRQILGQKVEFLVSFYNNEISEKSEIFDDQFSVERPDGSNFTLKIRSTKLEDSAMYFCASSVQGSNQPQHFGDGTRLSIL.

The CDR3 reads CASSKQAGANTDTQYF. In DNA, the CDR3 is TGTGCCAGCTCAAAGCAAGCGGGGGCAAACACAGATACGCAGTATTTT. This chain joins TRBV18 and TRBJ2-3; 8 bases fit TRBD2. Germline V gene lookup returns CDR1 KGHSH and CDR2 LQKENI. There are 16 residues in the CDR3. Losses at the gene ends were 5 bases for V and 2 bases for J; bases not matched to a gene: 9.